The 21 T cell receptor beta chains below all came from one sample that was sequenced in a study of Tregs in tolerant kidney transplant recipients. The protocol was immunoSEQ multiplex PCR, while the TCRdb copy is restricted to in-frame clones and leaves out a portion. The sample has some 90,000 clones; around 94% are singletons. Sequencing input: CD8+ T cells from blood. These receptor sequences come from a human donor in good health.

The chain recombines TRBV5-5 with TRBJ1-4; D is unresolved. The CDR3 runs 12 residues. CDR1 and CDR2 from the germline V gene are SGHKS and YYEKEE (reference sequence). Trimming removed 2 bases at V and 8 bases at J, with 7 bases between. The CDR3 loop is CASSLGGEKLFF. Here the CDR3 DNA reads TGTGCCAGCAGCTTAGGTGGAGAAAAACTGTTTTTT.

Here the CDR3 reads CASSLTSGTNEQFF. The CDR3 DNA follows: TGTGCCAGCAGCCTGACTAGCGGGACGAATGAGCAGTTCTTC. V usage is TRBV5-5 and J usage is TRBJ2-1; 11 bases map to TRBD2. Per the germline V gene, CDR1 is SGHKS and CDR2 is YYEKEE (reference sequence). The CDR3 is 14 residues long. V lost 4 bases to trimming and J lost 7 bases; unmatched junction nucleotides: 4.

This clone was counted only a few times. The V call is TRBV30, the J call TRBJ2-5; D is unresolved. V gave up 5 bases and J gave up 5 bases, with 9 bases separating them. This CDR3 region has 11 residues. Germline CDR1 reads GTSNPN; CDR2 reads SVGIG (reference sequence). The DNA for the CDR3 is TGTGCCTGGTACCGCAGTGAGACCCAGTACTTC. Residues: CAWYRSETQYF.

This chain joins TRBV5-1 and TRBJ2-7; D unresolved. Germline CDR1 is SGHRS and CDR2 is YFSETQ. This CDR3 contains 13 residues. Trimming shortened V by 7 bases and J by 3 bases, and 14 bases separated the two germline ends. The CDR3: CASQEASRYEQYF. The CDR3 bases are TGCGCCAGCCAAGAGGCGTCTCGCTACGAGCAGTACTTC.

This clone was counted only a few times. CDR3 residues: CASSESSAEWDEQFF. The CDR3 DNA reads as TGCGCCAGCAGTGAGTCGAGCGCTGAGTGGGATGAGCAGTTCTTC. The chain couples TRBV10-1 to TRBJ2-1; no definite D call. The V end lost 0 bases, the J end lost 8 bases, and 14 bases lay between the germline ends. The CDR3 is 15 residues long. In germline, CDR1 is WNHNN, CDR2 SYGVQD (reference sequence).

The rearrangement links TRBV15 to TRBJ2-7; D is tentatively TRBD1 or TRBD2 (5 bases each). CDR1 and CDR2 (germline): LNHNV, YYDKDF (reference sequence). The CDR3 is 13 amino acids. V was cut by 4 bases and J by 2 bases, with 9 bases left in between. DNA for the CDR3: TGTGCCACCAGCACCCAGGGAGCCTACGAGCAGTACTTC. Translating gives CATSTQGAYEQYF. Full variable domain (remainder filled in from reference TRBV15 and TRBJ2-7): DAMVIQNPRYQVTQFGKPVTLSCSQTLNHNVMYWYQQKSSQAPKLLFHYYDKDFNNEADTPDNFQSRRPNTSFCFLDIRSPGLGDTAMYLCATSTQGAYEQYFGPGTRLTVT.

In nucleotides, the CDR3 is TGTGCCAGCAGTAAAAGCCCCCAGGGGGAAGGCTACACCTTC. Translating it yields CASSKSPQGEGYTF. The chain employs TRBV27 and TRBJ1-2; 7 bases are a match to TRBD1. V shed 5 bases, J shed 8 bases, and the junction held 11 bases outside the gene matches. Germline assignment: CDR1 MNHEY and CDR2 SMNVEV (reference sequence). The CDR3 length is 14 residues.

The J gene is TRBJ2-1, the V gene TRBV21-1; the table's D call of TRBD2 was not tested on the DNA. TRBV21-1 is a recognized pseudogene. The CDR3 is 13 amino acids. For the CDR3, the DNA is TGTGCCAGGGGGACTAGCGGTCACAATGAGCAGTTCTTC. It is translated as CARGTSGHNEQFF.

This chain joins TRBV29-1 and TRBJ1-3; D is ambiguous. Germline lookup yields CDR1 SQVTM and CDR2 ANQGSEA. CDR3 size: 14 residues. Trimming removed 6 bases at V and 4 bases at J, with 16 bases between. DNA of the CDR3: TGCAGCGTCTTGCTTACCGGTCTAGGAAACACCATATATTTT. Its translation: CSVLLTGLGNTIYF.

This clone was seen a single time. The chain uses TRBV27 and TRBJ1-4; weak D call: TRBD1 (5 bases). Trimming took 6 bases from V and 3 from J, leaving 17 bases between them. This CDR3 spans 16 amino acids. Germline V lookup: CDR1 MNHEY, CDR2 SMNVEV (reference sequence). In DNA, the CDR3 is TGTGCCAGCAGGAATCGGCCCCAGGGAGCTAATGAAAAACTGTTTTTT. It yields the protein CASRNRPQGANEKLFF.

The V call is TRBV15, the J call TRBJ1-5; 8 nucleotides align to TRBD1. The trim removed 4 bases at V and 8 bases at J, leaving 13 bases unmatched. The CDR3 consists of 16 residues. The germline V gene has CDR1 LNHNV and CDR2 YYDKDF (reference sequence). Here the CDR3 DNA reads TGTGCCACCAGCACAGTAGTGGACAGGGCTTGGGAGCCCCAGCATTTT. This sequence encodes CATSTVVDRAWEPQHF.

The chain couples TRBV7-2 to TRBJ2-3, with unresolved D. CDR1 is SGHTA and CDR2 is FQGNSA in the germline V gene. V shed 3 bases and J shed 4 bases, with 8 bases lying between them. The CDR3 spans 13 residues. The CDR3 DNA reads TGTGCCAGCAGCTTGTTAACGGCAGATACGCAGTATTTT. This encodes CASSLLTADTQYF.

Only one count was recorded for this clone. The J gene is TRBJ2-7, the V gene TRBV2; D not resolved. V gave up 6 bases and J gave up 0 bases, with 9 bases separating them. Germline V lookup: CDR1 SNHLY, CDR2 FYNNEI. This CDR3 has 13 amino acids. The CDR3 reads CASRGRFSYEQYF. The CDR3 DNA sequence: TGTGCCAGCAGAGGCAGGTTCTCCTACGAGCAGTACTTC.

The J gene is TRBJ2-2, the V gene TRBV11-3; D is uncertain. Trimming removed 5 bases at V and 0 bases at J, with 7 bases between. Per germline, CDR1 SGHNT and CDR2 YENEEA. The CDR3 covers 14 residues. The CDR3 region is CASSPTTNTGELFF. In DNA, the CDR3 is TGTGCCAGCAGCCCGACAACGAACACCGGGGAGCTGTTTTTT.

This clone was recorded once. The rearrangement uses TRBV2 and TRBJ2-7; D is ambiguous. The CDR3 loop spans 13 amino acids. Germline loops: CDR1 SNHLY, CDR2 FYNNEI. The V gene lost 6 bases and the J gene lost 5 bases, with 14 bases spanning the gap. The CDR3 DNA follows: TGTGCCAGCAGCCTTACCGGTTGGCACGAGCAGTACTTC. This codes for CASSLTGWHEQYF.

The genes are TRBV27 and TRBJ2-4; D call uncertain. Trimming took 0 bases from V and 0 from J, leaving 18 bases between them. The germline gives CDR1 MNHEY, CDR2 SMNVEV (reference sequence). The CDR3 is 19 residues long. As DNA, the CDR3 is TGTGCCAGCAGTTTATCCGACCCGATCTACTCCCTAGCCAAAAACATTCAGTACTTC. It is translated as CASSLSDPIYSLAKNIQYF.

Concerning this clone: At one end the junction does not follow the germline gene, possibly because of a read error. This sequence joins TRBV2 and TRBJ1-2; D gene ambiguous. The germline V gene has CDR1 SNHLY and CDR2 FYNNEI. CDR3 length: 11 amino acids. The CDR3 nucleotides are TGTGCCAGCCTAGGGCGGCCCCCCTCGGCCTTC. Translated: CASLGRPPSAF.

The rearrangement links TRBV6-5 to TRBJ1-1; no clear D gene. The CDR3 totals 15 residues. Trimming cost V 0 bases and J 1 base, with 9 bases left between them. CDR1 and CDR2 (germline): MNHEY, SVGAGI. CDR3 DNA sequence: TGTGCCAGCAGTTACTCGGCGGAAACGAACACTGAAGCTTTCTTT. This translates into CASSYSAETNTEAFF.

The chain links TRBV12-5 to TRBJ1-1; TRBD1 matches 7 bases. The CDR3 sequence is 16 residues long. The J segment lost 1 base and the V segment lost 0 bases, leaving 5 bases of the junction unmatched. CDR1 is LGHNT and CDR2 is FRNRAP in the germline V gene. CDR3 residues: CASGLVGRGPNTEAFF. The CDR3 bases are TGTGCTAGTGGTTTGGTCGGGAGGGGGCCGAACACTGAAGCTTTCTTT.

This sequence joins TRBV14 and TRBJ2-1; the D gene is possibly TRBD1 (5 bases). Trimming removed 1 base at V and 2 bases at J, with 9 bases between. CDR1 and CDR2 from the germline V gene are SGHDN and FVKESK. CDR3 length: 15 residues. The CDR3 region has the DNA TGTGCCAGCAGCCAAGCCTGGGGCCCCTACAATGAGCAGTTCTTC. It specifies CASSQAWGPYNEQFF.

The genes are TRBV6-5 and TRBJ2-7, with no clear D. The CDR3 spans 13 residues. V lost 0 bases and J 0 bases, leaving 3 bases between the germline ends. The germline V gene has CDR1 MNHEY and CDR2 SVGAGI. CDR3 amino acids: CASSYSPSYEQYF. The CDR3 DNA reads TGTGCCAGCAGTTACTCTCCCTCCTACGAGCAGTACTTC.